A selection of T cell receptor beta chains follows, all from one sample in a study of CD8 T cells in Susac syndrome. In TCRdb, the immunoSEQ multiplex PCR reads were re-called with MiXCR into one record per CDR3 protein. Of roughly 250,000 distinct CDR3 sequences in the sample, less than 96% were seen once. The sequenced material came from CD4+ T cells from PBMCs. These receptors all come from a human donor with Susac syndrome. Each CDR3 is given with its conserved first and last residue. A D gene is named only where the DNA matches it firmly. Clone size is given for some rows only: seen once, a few or many times, or a class if the clone is expanded.

J gene: TRBJ2-1; clone size: -; D gene: -; V gene: TRBV29-1; CDR3 protein: CSASGASELSSYNEQFF; CDR3 DNA: TGCAGCGCCTCCGGCGCGTCTGAGTTGAGCTCCTACAATGAGCAGTTCTTC
J gene: TRBJ2-5; clone size: -; D gene: -; V gene: TRBV7-7; CDR3 protein: CASSQSWGAGETQYF; CDR3 DNA: TGTGCTAGCAGCCAATCCTGGGGGGCAGGGGAGACCCAGTACTTC
J gene: TRBJ2-7; clone size: -; D gene: -; V gene: TRBV6-1; CDR3 protein: CASSTGGGANEQYF; CDR3 DNA: TGTGCCAGCAGTACGGGTGGAGGAGCGAACGAGCAGTACTTC
J gene: TRBJ2-2; clone size: -; D gene: -; V gene: TRBV23-1; CDR3 protein: CASSQDLAGELFF; CDR3 DNA: TGCGCCAGCAGTCAGGATCTTGCGGGGGAGCTGTTTTTT
J gene: TRBJ1-2; clone size: few; D gene: TRBD1; V gene: TRBV7-2; CDR3 protein: CASSPGQPYGYTF; CDR3 DNA: TGTGCCAGCAGCCCGGGACAGCCCTATGGCTACACCTTC
J gene: TRBJ1-5; clone size: -; D gene: TRBD1; V gene: TRBV28; CDR3 protein: CASSPGQGSQPQHF; CDR3 DNA: TGTGCCAGCAGTCCCGGACAGGGGAGTCAGCCCCAGCATTTT
J gene: TRBJ2-5; clone size: -; D gene: -; V gene: TRBV5-4; CDR3 protein: CASSNPGQGETQYF; CDR3 DNA: TGTGCCAGCAGCAACCCGGGTCAAGGGGAGACCCAGTACTTC
J gene: TRBJ2-3; clone size: -; D gene: -; V gene: TRBV25-1; CDR3 protein: CASSGIDTDTQYF; CDR3 DNA: TGTGCCAGCAGTGGGATTGACACAGATACGCAGTATTTT
J gene: TRBJ2-6; clone size: -; D gene: -; V gene: TRBV7-9; CDR3 protein: CASSFLGRGEGANVLTF; CDR3 DNA: TGTGCCAGCAGCTTTTTGGGAAGAGGGGAAGGGGCCAACGTCCTGACTTTC
J gene: TRBJ2-7; clone size: -; D gene: -; V gene: TRBV7-2; CDR3 protein: CASSFLGTHFSYEQYF; CDR3 DNA: TGTGCCAGCAGCTTTTTGGGGACACATTTCTCCTACGAGCAGTACTTC
J gene: TRBJ2-7; clone size: -; D gene: -; V gene: TRBV6-5; CDR3 protein: CASSSPGESRDYEQYF; CDR3 DNA: TGTGCCAGCAGTTCCCCGGGGGAGTCCAGGGACTACGAGCAGTACTTC